The 32 T cell receptor beta chains given below trace back to one sample, sequenced in a study of response to subunit inactivated influenza vaccine. TCRdb processed the RT-PCR reads anew with MiXCR; each CDR3 protein has one entry. The table records roughly 570,000 distinct CDR3 sequences, 12% to 15% of them present only once. The sequencing here drew on PBMCs from blood, taken 11 to 12 days after vaccination. The receptors derive from a man over 45 who received an inactivated influenza vaccine.

This clonotype was counted only a few times. V usage is TRBV20-1 and J usage is TRBJ1-5; D might be TRBD1 (6 bases). The CDR3 runs 12 residues. Germline V gene sequence: CDR1 DFQATT, CDR2 SNEGSKA (reference sequence). V gave up 5 bases and J gave up 1 base, with 6 bases separating them. The CDR3 loop is CSAQGSNQPQHF. The CDR3 coding sequence is TGCAGTGCTCAGGGGAGCAATCAGCCCCAGCATTTT.

J is TRBJ2-7 and V is TRBV7-2, with 7 bases identical to TRBD2. The germline CDR1 and CDR2 sequences are SGHTA and FQGNSA. Losses at the gene ends were 5 bases for V and 0 bases for J; bases not matched to a gene: 13. CDR3 length: 17 residues. CDR3 region: CASSPTAGTINSYEQYF. CDR3 DNA: TGTGCCAGCAGCCCGACCGCCGGGACTATAAACTCCTACGAGCAGTACTTC.

The chain employs TRBV7-6 and TRBJ2-3; 8 nucleotides line up with TRBD1. This CDR3 comprises 14 residues. Germline V gene data show CDR1 as SGHVS and CDR2 as FNYEAQ. The ends lost 4 bases at V and 4 bases at J; junction bases unmatched: 4. For the CDR3, the DNA is TGTGCCAGCAGCTCACTACAGGGGGCAGATACGCAGTATTTT. It is translated as CASSSLQGADTQYF. Full variable domain (remainder filled in from reference TRBV7-6 and TRBJ2-3): GAGVSQSPRYKVTKRGQDVALRCDPISGHVSLYWYRQALGQGPEFLTYFNYEAQQDKSGLPNDRFSAERPEGSISTLTIQRTEQRDSAMYRCASSSLQGADTQYFGPGTRLTVL.

This chain connects TRBV20-1 to TRBJ1-5; D possibly corresponds to TRBD1 (5 bases). Germline values: CDR1 DFQATT, CDR2 SNEGSKA (reference sequence). The CDR3 consists of 16 residues. V lost 5 bases, J lost 5 bases, and 22 bases lay in between. DNA for the CDR3: TGCAGTGCTTCCAACAGACAACTAGGGGTTTATCAGCCCCAGCATTTT. It codes for CSASNRQLGVYQPQHF.

The rearrangement uses TRBV12-3 or TRBV12-4 and TRBJ1-1, with D uncertain. V was trimmed by 2 bases and J by 0 bases, leaving 7 bases between them. The CDR3 sequence is 14 residues long. The CDR3 DNA sequence: TGTGCCAGCAGTTTAAGGCAGATGAACACTGAAGCTTTCTTT. It specifies CASSLRQMNTEAFF.

At least ten counts were recorded for this clonotype. The CDR3 sequence: CSARDTFTYEQYF. CDR3 sequence (DNA): TGCAGTGCTAGGGACACCTTTACCTACGAGCAGTACTTC. The chain is built from TRBV20-1 and TRBJ2-7; D is possibly TRBD1 (5 bases). This CDR3 contains 13 residues. Germline-derived CDR1 and CDR2 are DFQATT and SNEGSKA (reference sequence). V gave up 3 bases and J gave up 2 bases, with 11 bases separating them.

The rearrangement joins TRBV6-5 to TRBJ2-3; 11 nucleotides align to TRBD2. The germline gives CDR1 MNHEY, CDR2 SVGAGI. The CDR3 spans 17 residues. The ends lost 2 bases at V and 2 bases at J; junction bases unmatched: 6. The CDR3 is CASSYPKLAGDTDTQYF. Here the CDR3 DNA reads TGTGCCAGCAGTTACCCTAAACTAGCGGGGGACACAGATACGCAGTATTTT.

The CDR3 coding sequence is TGTGCCTGGAGTGTATCCTCGGGGGTCGAGCAGTACTTC. As protein: CAWSVSSGVEQYF. The chain combines TRBV30 with TRBJ2-7; a possible D gene is TRBD2 (6 bases). V was pared by 0 bases and J by 6 bases, with 12 bases between. The CDR3 runs to 13 residues. CDR1 and CDR2 (germline): GTSNPN, SVGIG (reference sequence).

A few counts support this clonotype. The gene calls are TRBV4-3 and TRBJ2-2; the D is unclear. CDR3 length equals 15 residues. Trimming shortened V by 1 base and J by 5 bases, and 11 bases separated the two germline ends. From germline, CDR1 is LGHNA and CDR2 YSLEER. The CDR3 reads CASSQAGPRTGELFF. The CDR3 nucleotides are TGCGCCAGCAGCCAAGCCGGGCCCAGAACCGGGGAGCTGTTTTTT.

This clonotype appeared a few times. This sequence joins TRBV5-1 and TRBJ2-7; D perhaps matches TRBD2 (5 bases). Trimming took 4 bases from V and 8 from J, leaving 10 bases between them. Germline-derived CDR1 and CDR2 are SGHRS and YFSETQ. This CDR3 spans 11 amino acids. The CDR3 nucleotides read TGCGCCAGCAGCGAGGGCAGGAAGCAGTACTTC. This codes for CASSEGRKQYF.

This clonotype was detected a few times. The chain recombines TRBV18 with TRBJ1-1; D might be TRBD1 (5 bases). V lost 1 base to trimming and J lost 1 base, with 10 bases between them. The CDR3 runs to 15 residues. CDR1 and CDR2 (germline): KGHSH, LQKENI. CDR3 protein: CASSPRLGQNTEAFF. CDR3 DNA sequence: TGTGCCAGCTCACCACGCCTCGGACAGAACACTGAAGCTTTCTTT.

The table lists this clonotype with a few counts. The V gene is TRBV27, the J gene TRBJ2-3; TRBD2 matches at 13 bases. Looked up from germline, CDR1 is MNHEY and CDR2 is SMNVEV (reference sequence). The length of the CDR3 is 20 residues. Unmatched junction bases numbered 15, after V lost 5 bases and J lost 1 base. This CDR3 is CASSPRRTSGSRVGTDTQYF. CDR3 nucleotide sequence: TGTGCCAGCAGTCCCCGGAGGACTAGCGGGAGTCGGGTGGGCACAGATACGCAGTATTTT.

This clonotype appeared a few times. The CDR3 spells CASSTVGFAKLFF. The CDR3 DNA reads as TGTGCCAGCAGCACGGTCGGTTTTGCAAAACTGTTTTTT. The rearrangement uses TRBV7-9 and TRBJ1-4; no definite D call. Germline CDR1 reads SEHNR; CDR2 reads FQNEAQ (reference sequence). The CDR3 is 13 amino acids. Trimming shortened V by 5 bases and J by 10 bases, and 14 bases separated the two germline ends.

This clonotype was counted between two and nine times. This chain uses TRBV4-3 with TRBJ2-1, with a possible D match to TRBD2 (5 bases). The CDR3 is made up of 15 amino acids. V shed 4 bases and J shed 1 base, with 11 bases lying between them. CDR1 is LGHNA and CDR2 is YSLEER in the germline V gene. The CDR3 loop is CASSPKPGSYNEQFF. The CDR3 coding sequence is TGCGCCAGCAGCCCAAAGCCGGGGTCCTACAATGAGCAGTTCTTC.

This clonotype appeared many times. The chain joins TRBV4-3 to TRBJ1-1; TRBD1 might be the D (6 bases). The V gene's germline CDR1 is LGHNA and CDR2 YSLEER. V lost 0 bases and J 4 bases, leaving 12 bases between the germline ends. The CDR3 consists of 15 residues. CDR3 loop: CASSQDGGQGTEAFF. CDR3 bases: TGCGCCAGCAGCCAAGACGGGGGGCAGGGCACTGAAGCTTTCTTT.

This clonotype was seen more than once but under ten times. The chain carries TRBV12-3 or TRBV12-4 and TRBJ2-7; TRBD2 matches 9 bases. Trimming cost V 4 bases and J 0 bases; bases outside gene matches: 4. The CDR3 is made up of 15 amino acids. In DNA, the CDR3 is TGTGCCAGCAGTTCGGCTAGCGGGGACTCCTACGAGCAGTACTTC. The encoded protein is CASSSASGDSYEQYF.

This rearrangement joins TRBV4-2 to TRBJ2-1; no clear D gene. The germline V gene encodes CDR1 LGHNA and CDR2 YNFKEQ. With 5 bases removed from V and 6 bases from J, the gap between germline ends came to 8 bases. This CDR3 contains 12 residues. CDR3 region: CASSFHPNEQFF. CDR3 sequence (DNA): TGTGCCAGCAGCTTCCACCCCAATGAGCAGTTCTTC.

This clonotype was counted many times. V is TRBV20-1 and J is TRBJ2-5, with 8 bases that match TRBD1. The V gene's germline CDR1 is DFQATT and CDR2 SNEGSKA (reference sequence). The CDR3 extends over 13 amino acids. V dropped 5 bases and J dropped 0; count of bases not matched to a gene: 2. The chain's CDR3 is CSAGDRHQETQYF. The DNA of the CDR3 is TGCAGTGCTGGGGACAGGCACCAAGAGACCCAGTACTTC.

This rearrangement joins TRBV28 to TRBJ2-2; D unclear. Trimming left V 2 bases short and J 8 bases short, with 9 bases between. CDR1 is MDHEN and CDR2 is SYDVKM in the germline V gene. The length of the CDR3 is 13 residues. CDR3 in DNA: TGTGCCAGCAGTTTACCCCCGCCAGGGGAGCTGTTTTTT. Residues: CASSLPPPGELFF.

The rearrangement joins TRBV5-1 to TRBJ2-2; 15 bases match TRBD2. Germline CDR1 is SGHRS and CDR2 is YFSETQ. The CDR3 loop spans 18 amino acids. V lost 3 bases and J lost 4; bases outside the gene matches: 7. The CDR3 DNA reads as TGCGCCAGCAGCTCCCGGACTAGCGGGAGGGCCGTCACCGGGGAGCTGTTTTTT. The encoded protein is CASSSRTSGRAVTGELFF.

The J gene is TRBJ1-4, the V gene TRBV18, with 7 bases fitting TRBD1. Losses at the gene ends were 8 bases for V and 6 bases for J; bases not matched to a gene: 9. Germline V gene sequence: CDR1 KGHSH, CDR2 LQKENI. This CDR3 spans 14 amino acids. CDR3 amino acids: CASNEQGWYEKLFF. Here the CDR3 DNA reads TGTGCCAGCAACGAACAGGGGTGGTATGAAAAACTGTTTTTT.

The J gene is TRBJ2-3, the V gene TRBV5-1, with TRBD2 as a possible D gene (6 bases). Trimming removed 3 bases from V and 0 bases from J, with 11 bases in between. CDR1 and CDR2 (germline): SGHRS, YFSETQ. The CDR3 spans 15 residues. The CDR3, as DNA: TGCGCCAGCAGCTGGACTACCACTAGCACAGATACGCAGTATTTT. Protein: CASSWTTTSTDTQYF.

The rearrangement uses TRBV7-2 and TRBJ1-1; TRBD1 is a possible D gene (5 bases). The V gene lost 5 bases and the J gene lost 2 bases, with 15 bases spanning the gap. CDR3 length: 15 residues. Germline V lookup: CDR1 SGHTA, CDR2 FQGNSA. This CDR3 is CASSPTQGGNTEAFF. The CDR3 nucleotides read TGTGCCAGCAGCCCTACTCAGGGAGGTAACACTGAAGCTTTCTTT.

This clonotype has more than one count but fewer than ten. V and J are TRBV30 and TRBJ2-1; weak D call: TRBD2 (5 bases). The V gene lost 5 bases and the J gene lost 8 bases, with 13 bases spanning the gap. Germline V lookup: CDR1 GTSNPN, CDR2 SVGIG (reference sequence). There are 12 residues in the CDR3. In DNA form, the CDR3 reads TGTGCCTGGGCACGGGGTTGGGATGAGCAGTTCTTC. Amino acids: CAWARGWDEQFF.

This clonotype was counted a few times. The rearrangement uses TRBV10-3 and TRBJ2-7, with D perhaps TRBD1 or TRBD2 (6 bases each). Deletions cut 7 bases from V and 5 bases from J, with 21 bases between. The germline CDR1 and CDR2 sequences are ENHRY and SYGVKD. The CDR3 runs to 15 residues. The CDR3 region has the DNA TGTGCCATCACCGGGGGCCCTTTAGGGATCCACGAGCAGTACTTC. Amino acid sequence: CAITGGPLGIHEQYF.

This clonotype was picked up a small number of times. The chain employs TRBV5-1 and TRBJ2-3, with a weak D call TRBD2 (7 bases). The CDR3 runs 14 residues. The germline gives CDR1 SGHRS, CDR2 YFSETQ. Trimming stripped 4 bases from V and 4 bases from J, with 13 bases between. For the CDR3, the DNA is TGCGCCAGCAGCAGGGGGGGAGACGCAGATACGCAGTATTTT. It codes for CASSRGGDADTQYF.

The CDR3 DNA is TGTGCCAGCAGCTTAGGGCTAGCGGGAATCTTCAATGAGCAGTTCTTC. This gives the protein CASSLGLAGIFNEQFF. The chain employs TRBV7-2 and TRBJ2-1, with TRBD2 identical over 9 bases. The V segment lost 1 base and the J segment 6 bases; nucleotides outside the gene matches: 7. Looked up from germline, CDR1 is SGHTA and CDR2 is FQGNSA. The CDR3 length is 16 residues.

This clonotype was detected a few times. This chain connects TRBV7-2 to TRBJ2-3; weak D call: TRBD1 (8 bases). CDR1 is SGHTA, CDR2 FQGNSA, per germline. This CDR3 is built from 14 residues. The CDR3 protein is CAGQRGQVTDTQYF. As DNA, the CDR3 is TGTGCAGGACAGCGGGGACAGGTCACAGATACGCAGTATTTT. Looking up the rest from reference TRBV7-2 and TRBJ2-3 gives the full variable domain: GAGVSQSPSNKVTEKGKDVELRCDPISGHTALYWYRQSLGQGLEFLIYFQGNSAPDKSGLPSDRFSAERTGGSVSTLTIQRTQQEDSAVYLCAGQRGQVTDTQYFGPGTRLTVL.

V gene TRBV20-1 combines with J gene TRBJ2-7, with 8 bases that match TRBD1. Germline-derived CDR1 and CDR2 are DFQATT and SNEGSKA (reference sequence). The CDR3 is 15 amino acids. Trimming removed 6 bases from V and 1 base from J; junction bases left unmatched: 11. CDR3 DNA sequence: TGCAGTGCCCTGCCCGGGACAGGCATTTCCTACGAGCAGTACTTC. Translating it yields CSALPGTGISYEQYF.

The gene calls are TRBV12-3 or TRBV12-4 and TRBJ2-2; D is unresolved. V was clipped by 5 bases and J by 7 bases, with 8 bases between them. This CDR3 has 12 residues. The CDR3: CASSLTDGELFF. In DNA form, the CDR3 reads TGTGCCAGCAGTCTGACTGACGGGGAGCTGTTTTTT.

In this sample, this clonotype turned up a few times. As DNA, the CDR3 is TGCGCCAGCAGGGTAACCGGGACCCACAACACTGAAGCTTTCTTT. Translating it yields CASRVTGTHNTEAFF. The rearrangement joins TRBV5-1 to TRBJ1-1, with a weak D call TRBD1 (5 bases). The CDR3 is made up of 15 amino acids. Germline CDR1 is SGHRS and CDR2 is YFSETQ. V was pared by 5 bases and J by 2 bases, with 16 bases between.

This clonotype was seen a handful of times. The chain recombines TRBV5-1 with TRBJ2-5; D may correspond to TRBD1 or TRBD2 (7 bases each). The CDR3 contains 14 residues. Germline CDR1 SGHRS, CDR2 YFSETQ. Trimming stripped 4 bases from V and 4 bases from J, with 14 bases between. The CDR3 DNA sequence: TGCGCCAGCAGCGTGACAGGGAGGGGAGAGACCCAGTACTTC. It encodes CASSVTGRGETQYF.